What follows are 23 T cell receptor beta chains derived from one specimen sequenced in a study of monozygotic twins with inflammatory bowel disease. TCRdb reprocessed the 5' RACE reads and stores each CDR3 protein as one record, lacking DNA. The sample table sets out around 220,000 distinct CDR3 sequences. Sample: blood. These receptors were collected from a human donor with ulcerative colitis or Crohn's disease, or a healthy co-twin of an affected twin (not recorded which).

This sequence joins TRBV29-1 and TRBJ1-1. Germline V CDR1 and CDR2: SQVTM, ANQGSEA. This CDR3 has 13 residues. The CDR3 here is CSVLRVMNTEAFF.

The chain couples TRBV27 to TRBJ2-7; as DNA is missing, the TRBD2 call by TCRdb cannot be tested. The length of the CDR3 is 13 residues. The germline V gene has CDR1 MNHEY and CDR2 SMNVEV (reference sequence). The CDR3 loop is CAFQGDYSYEQYF.

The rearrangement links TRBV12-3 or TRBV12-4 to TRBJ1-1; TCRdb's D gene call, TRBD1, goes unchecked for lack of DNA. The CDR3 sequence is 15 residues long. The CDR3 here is CASSPTQTGSKVAFF.

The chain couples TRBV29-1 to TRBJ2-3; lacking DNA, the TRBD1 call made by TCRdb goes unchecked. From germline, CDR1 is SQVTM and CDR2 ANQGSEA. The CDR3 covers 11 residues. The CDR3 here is CSSSLGGTQYF.

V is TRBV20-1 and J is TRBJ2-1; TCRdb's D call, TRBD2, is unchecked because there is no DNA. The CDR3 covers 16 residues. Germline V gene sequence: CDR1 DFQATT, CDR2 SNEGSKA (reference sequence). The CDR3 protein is CSVQLRAGWAGNEQFF.

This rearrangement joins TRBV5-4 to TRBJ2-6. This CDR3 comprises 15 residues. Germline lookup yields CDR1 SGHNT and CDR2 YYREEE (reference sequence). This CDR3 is CASSFGLSGANVLTF.

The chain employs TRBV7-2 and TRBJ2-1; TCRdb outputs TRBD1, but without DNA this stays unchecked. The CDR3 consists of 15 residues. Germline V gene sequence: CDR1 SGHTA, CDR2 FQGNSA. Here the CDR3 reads CASSLVGDLYNEQFF. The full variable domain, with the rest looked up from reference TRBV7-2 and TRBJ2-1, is GAGVSQSPSNKVTEKGKDVELRCDPISGHTALYWYRQSLGQGLEFLIYFQGNSAPDKSGLPSDRFSAERTGGSVSTLTIQRTQQEDSAVYLCASSLVGDLYNEQFFGPGTRLTVL.

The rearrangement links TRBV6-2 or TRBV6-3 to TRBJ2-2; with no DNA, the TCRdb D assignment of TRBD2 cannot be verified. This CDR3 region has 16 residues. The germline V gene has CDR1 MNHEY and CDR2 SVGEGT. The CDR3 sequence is CASSYRGRAGTGELFF.

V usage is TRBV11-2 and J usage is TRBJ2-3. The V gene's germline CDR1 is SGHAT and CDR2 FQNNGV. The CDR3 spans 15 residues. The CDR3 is CASSLGIGFPDTQYF.

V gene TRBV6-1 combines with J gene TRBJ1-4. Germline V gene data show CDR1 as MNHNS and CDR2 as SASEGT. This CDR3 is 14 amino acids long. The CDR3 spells CASRSRIPNEKLFF.

The CDR3 region is CASSFRGQPQHF. The chain is built from TRBV12-3 or TRBV12-4 and TRBJ1-5; absent DNA, TCRdb's TRBD1 call cannot be checked. CDR3 size: 12 residues.

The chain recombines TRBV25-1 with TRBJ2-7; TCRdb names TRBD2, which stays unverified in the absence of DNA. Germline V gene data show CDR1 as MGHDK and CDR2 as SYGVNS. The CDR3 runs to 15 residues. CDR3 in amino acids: CASSSLAGADYEQYF.

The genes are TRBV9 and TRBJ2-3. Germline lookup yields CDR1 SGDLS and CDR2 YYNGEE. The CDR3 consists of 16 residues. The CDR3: CASSVRGFLSTDTQYF.

This CDR3 is CASSRYPEETQYF. The chain uses TRBV28 and TRBJ2-5. CDR3 size: 13 residues. Germline CDR1 and CDR2: MDHEN and SYDVKM.

CDR3: CASSEGASGYTF. The V gene is TRBV5-6, the J gene TRBJ1-2; TCRdb selects TRBD1, and the lack of DNA leaves this call unchecked. This CDR3 has 12 amino acids. From germline, CDR1 is SGHDT and CDR2 YYEEEE. Using reference TRBV5-6 and TRBJ1-2 for the parts outside the CDR3, the full variable domain is DAGVTQSPTHLIKTRGQQVTLRCSPKSGHDTVSWYQQALGQGPQFIFQYYEEEERQRGNFPDRFSGHQFPNYSSELNVNALLLGDSALYLCASSEGASGYTFGSGTRLTVV.

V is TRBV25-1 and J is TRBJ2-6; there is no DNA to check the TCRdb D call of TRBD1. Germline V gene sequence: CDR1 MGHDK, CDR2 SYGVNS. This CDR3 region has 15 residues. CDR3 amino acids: CASSSTGGLSNVLTF.

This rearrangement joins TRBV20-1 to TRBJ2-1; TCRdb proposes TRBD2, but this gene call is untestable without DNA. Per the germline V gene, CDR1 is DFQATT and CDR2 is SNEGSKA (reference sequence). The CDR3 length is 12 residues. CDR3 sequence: CRGTSGGNEQFF.

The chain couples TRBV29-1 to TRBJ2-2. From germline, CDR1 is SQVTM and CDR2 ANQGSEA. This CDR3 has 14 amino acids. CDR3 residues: CSAQKGTDTGELFF.

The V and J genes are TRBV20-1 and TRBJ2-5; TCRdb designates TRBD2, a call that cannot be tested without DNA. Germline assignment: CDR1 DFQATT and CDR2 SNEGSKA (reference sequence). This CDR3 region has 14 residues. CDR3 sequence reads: CSALAGGGQETQYF.

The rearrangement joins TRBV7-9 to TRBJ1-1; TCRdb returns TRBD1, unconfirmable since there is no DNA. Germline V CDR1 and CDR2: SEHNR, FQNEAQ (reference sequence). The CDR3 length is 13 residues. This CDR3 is CASSGRGDTEAFF.

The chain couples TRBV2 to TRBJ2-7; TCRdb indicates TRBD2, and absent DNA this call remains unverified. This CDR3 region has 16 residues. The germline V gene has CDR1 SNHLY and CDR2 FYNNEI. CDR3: CASSALARTRQYEQYF.

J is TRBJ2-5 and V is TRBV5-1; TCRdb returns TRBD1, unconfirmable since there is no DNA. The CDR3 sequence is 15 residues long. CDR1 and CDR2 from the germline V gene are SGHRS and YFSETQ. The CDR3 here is CASSLSGDLQETQYF.

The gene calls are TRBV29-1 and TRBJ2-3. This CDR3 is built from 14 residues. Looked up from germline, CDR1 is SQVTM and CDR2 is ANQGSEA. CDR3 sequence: CSVGKGTWADTQYF.